A selection of T cell receptor beta chains follows, all from one sample in a study of CD8+CD57+ T cells in acquired aplastic anemia. TCRdb fed the reads into MiXCR, producing one record per CDR3 protein. Among under 200,000 distinct CDR3 sequences, under 55% were seen once, and the ten largest hold approximately 3%. The sequenced material came from sorted CD4+, CD8+, or CD8+CD57+ T cells (not recorded which) from PBMCs. The origin of the receptors is a human donor with aplastic anemia. Each CDR3 is given with its conserved first and last residue. D genes are given only for firm matches. Not every row has a clone size; where given, it reads once, few, many or a size class.

v_call: TRBV29-1; j_call: TRBJ2-3; clone_size: NA; d_call: TRBD2; cdr3_nt: TGCAGCGTTGCCGGCGGGGGGGCAGATACGCAGTATTTT; cdr3_aa: CSVAGGGADTQYF
v_call: TRBV2; j_call: TRBJ1-2; clone_size: NA; d_call: NA; cdr3_nt: TGTGCCAGCAGTGAAGACAAATCATACTATGGCTACACCTTC; cdr3_aa: CASSEDKSYYGYTF
v_call: TRBV12-3/TRBV12-4; j_call: TRBJ2-7; clone_size: once; d_call: NA; cdr3_nt: TGTGCCAGCAGTCGGCCTGGGGACTACGAGCAGTACTTC; cdr3_aa: CASSRPGDYEQYF
v_call: TRBV7-9; j_call: TRBJ2-5; clone_size: NA; d_call: TRBD1; cdr3_nt: TGTGCCAGCACCCGACAGGGTGGGGAGACCCAGTACTTC; cdr3_aa: CASTRQGGETQYF
v_call: TRBV12-3/TRBV12-4; j_call: TRBJ1-5; clone_size: many; d_call: NA; cdr3_nt: TGTGCCAGCAGTTTCTCCAGGGGAGGCAATCAGCCCCAGCATTTT; cdr3_aa: CASSFSRGGNQPQHF
v_call: TRBV24-1; j_call: TRBJ2-7; clone_size: NA; d_call: TRBD1; cdr3_nt: TGTGCCACCAGTGATTCGATAACGGGACAGGGATCTTACGAGCAGTACTTC; cdr3_aa: CATSDSITGQGSYEQYF
v_call: TRBV20-1; j_call: TRBJ1-2; clone_size: NA; d_call: NA; cdr3_nt: TGCAGTGCTAGCGTACCGCTTGGGTATGGCTACACCTTC; cdr3_aa: CSASVPLGYGYTF
v_call: TRBV2; j_call: TRBJ2-1; clone_size: NA; d_call: TRBD1; cdr3_nt: TGTGCCAGCAGGGCGACAGGGGTCCACTACAATGAGCAGTTCTTC; cdr3_aa: CASRATGVHYNEQFF
v_call: TRBV6-2/TRBV6-3; j_call: TRBJ2-6; clone_size: few; d_call: NA; cdr3_nt: TGTGCCACCAAGAAGGAGGCCAACGTCCTGACTTTC; cdr3_aa: CATKKEANVLTF
v_call: TRBV25-1; j_call: TRBJ1-2; clone_size: NA; d_call: NA; cdr3_nt: TGTGCCAGCAGTGTCGGGACGGCACTCGGCTACACCTTC; cdr3_aa: CASSVGTALGYTF
v_call: TRBV19; j_call: TRBJ1-6; clone_size: NA; d_call: NA; cdr3_nt: TGTGCCAGTAGTCTACTCCAGGGAGGCAATTCACCCCTCCACTTT; cdr3_aa: CASSLLQGGNSPLHF
v_call: TRBV7-9; j_call: TRBJ2-5; clone_size: NA; d_call: TRBD1; cdr3_nt: TGTGCCAGCAGCCCAGGACAGGATGAGACCCAGTACTTC; cdr3_aa: CASSPGQDETQYF
v_call: TRBV5-6; j_call: TRBJ2-1; clone_size: NA; d_call: NA; cdr3_nt: TGTGCCAGCAGCTTAGAGGGCCTCCAGACCTACAATGAGCAGTTCTTC; cdr3_aa: CASSLEGLQTYNEQFF
v_call: TRBV2; j_call: TRBJ1-6; clone_size: NA; d_call: NA; cdr3_nt: TGTGCCAGCAGGAGCTCCTATAATTCACCCCTCCACTTT; cdr3_aa: CASRSSYNSPLHF
v_call: TRBV7-9; j_call: TRBJ1-1; clone_size: NA; d_call: NA; cdr3_nt: TGTGCCAGCAGCTTAGCGCACGGGACGAACACTGAAGCTTTCTTT; cdr3_aa: CASSLAHGTNTEAFF
v_call: TRBV18; j_call: TRBJ2-1; clone_size: NA; d_call: NA; cdr3_nt: TGTGCCAACTCACCAGGGAACAGGGTCAATGAGCAGTTCTTC; cdr3_aa: CANSPGNRVNEQFF
v_call: TRBV9; j_call: TRBJ2-1; clone_size: many; d_call: NA; cdr3_nt: TGTGCCAGCAGCGTAGTCCTGGACAGCTCCTACAATGAGCAGTTCTTC; cdr3_aa: CASSVVLDSSYNEQFF
v_call: TRBV25-1; j_call: TRBJ1-2; clone_size: NA; d_call: TRBD1; cdr3_nt: TGTGCCAGCAGTGCAATACAGGGGGATGGTGGTGGCTACACCTTC; cdr3_aa: CASSAIQGDGGGYTF